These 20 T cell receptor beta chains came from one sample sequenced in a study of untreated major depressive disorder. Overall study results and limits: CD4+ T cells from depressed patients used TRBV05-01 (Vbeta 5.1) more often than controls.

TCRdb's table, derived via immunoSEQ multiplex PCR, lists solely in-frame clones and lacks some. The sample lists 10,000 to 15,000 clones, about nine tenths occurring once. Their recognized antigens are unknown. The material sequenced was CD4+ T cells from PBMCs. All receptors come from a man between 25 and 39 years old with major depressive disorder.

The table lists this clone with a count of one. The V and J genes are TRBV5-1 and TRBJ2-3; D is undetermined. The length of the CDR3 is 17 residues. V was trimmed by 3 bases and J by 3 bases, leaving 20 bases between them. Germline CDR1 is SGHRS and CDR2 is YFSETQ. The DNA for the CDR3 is TGCGCCAGCAGCTCCGGGTTTGGAGACTTTTCTACAGATACGCAGTATTTT. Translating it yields CASSSGFGDFSTDTQYF.

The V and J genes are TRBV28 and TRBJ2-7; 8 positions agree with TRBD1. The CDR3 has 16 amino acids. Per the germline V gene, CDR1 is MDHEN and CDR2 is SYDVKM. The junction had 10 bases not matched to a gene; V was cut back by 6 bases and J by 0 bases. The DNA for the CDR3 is TGTGCCAGCAGCCGACTGGGACAGGACAGCTCCTACGAGCAGTACTTC. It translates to CASSRLGQDSSYEQYF.

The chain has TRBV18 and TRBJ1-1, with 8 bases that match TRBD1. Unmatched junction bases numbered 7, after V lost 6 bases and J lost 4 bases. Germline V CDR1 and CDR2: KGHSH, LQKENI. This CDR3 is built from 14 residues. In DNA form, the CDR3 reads TGTGCCAGCTCCCCGGGACAGGCGGCCACTGAAGCTTTCTTT. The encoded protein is CASSPGQAATEAFF.

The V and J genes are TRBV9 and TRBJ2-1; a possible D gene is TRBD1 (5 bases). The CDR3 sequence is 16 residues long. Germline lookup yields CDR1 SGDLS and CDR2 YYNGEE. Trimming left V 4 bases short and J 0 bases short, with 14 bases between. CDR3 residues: CASSLYSGSSYNEQFF. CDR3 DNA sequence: TGTGCCAGCAGCCTATACTCAGGGTCCTCCTACAATGAGCAGTTCTTC.

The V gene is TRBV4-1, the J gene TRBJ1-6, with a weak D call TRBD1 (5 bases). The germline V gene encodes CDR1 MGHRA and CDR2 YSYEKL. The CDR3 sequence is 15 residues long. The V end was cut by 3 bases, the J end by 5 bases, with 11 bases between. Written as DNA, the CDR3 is TGCGCCAGCAGCCAGTCCGGGACTAATAATTCACCCCTCCACTTT. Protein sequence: CASSQSGTNNSPLHF.

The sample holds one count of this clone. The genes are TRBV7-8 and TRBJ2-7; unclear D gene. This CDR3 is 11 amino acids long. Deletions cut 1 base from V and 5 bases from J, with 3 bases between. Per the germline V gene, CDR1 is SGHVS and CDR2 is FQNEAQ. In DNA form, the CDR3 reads TGTGCCAGCAGCTTAGTCCACGAGCAGTACTTC. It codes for CASSLVHEQYF.

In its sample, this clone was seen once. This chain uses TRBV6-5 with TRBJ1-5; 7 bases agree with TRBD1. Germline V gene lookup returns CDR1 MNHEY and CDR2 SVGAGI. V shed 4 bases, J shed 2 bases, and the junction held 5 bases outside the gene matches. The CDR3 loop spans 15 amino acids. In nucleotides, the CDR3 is TGTGCCAGCAGTTCGACAGGGAGAGGCAATCAGCCCCAGCATTTT. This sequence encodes CASSSTGRGNQPQHF.

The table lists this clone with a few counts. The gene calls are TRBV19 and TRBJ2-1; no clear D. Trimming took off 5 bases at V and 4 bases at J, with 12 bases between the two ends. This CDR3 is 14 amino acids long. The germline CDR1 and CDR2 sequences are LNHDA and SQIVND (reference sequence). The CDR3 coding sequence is TGTGCCAGTAGTTCATCATCCGAATACAATGAGCAGTTCTTC. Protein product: CASSSSSEYNEQFF.

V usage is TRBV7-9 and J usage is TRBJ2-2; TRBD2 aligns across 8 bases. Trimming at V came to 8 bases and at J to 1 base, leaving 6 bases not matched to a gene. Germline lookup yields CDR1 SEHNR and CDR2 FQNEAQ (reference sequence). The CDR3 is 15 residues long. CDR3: CASSPRGGNTGELFF. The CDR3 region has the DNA TGTGCCAGCTCCCCCCGGGGGGGGAACACCGGGGAGCTGTTTTTT.

CDR3 sequence reads: CASSEEGAAVYEQYF. The DNA of the CDR3 is TGTGCCAGCAGTGAAGAGGGGGCCGCGGTCTACGAGCAGTACTTC. V gene TRBV6-4 combines with J gene TRBJ2-7, with 7 bases that match TRBD1. The CDR3 sequence is 15 residues long. The germline gives CDR1 MRHNA, CDR2 SNTAGT. Losses at the gene ends were 3 bases for V and 3 bases for J; bases not matched to a gene: 8.

CDR3 loop: CASSRARVATNEKLFF. The CDR3 DNA sequence: TGTGCCAGCTCACGGGCCCGAGTGGCAACTAATGAAAAACTGTTTTTT. The gene calls are TRBV18 and TRBJ1-4; D uncertain. CDR1 and CDR2 (germline): KGHSH, LQKENI. V was clipped by 4 bases and J by 0 bases, with 12 bases between them. The CDR3 spans 16 residues.

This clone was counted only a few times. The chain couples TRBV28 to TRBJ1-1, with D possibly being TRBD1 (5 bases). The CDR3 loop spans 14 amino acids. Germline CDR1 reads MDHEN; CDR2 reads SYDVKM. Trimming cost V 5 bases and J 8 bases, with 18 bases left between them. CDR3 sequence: CASSVAGFGGEAFF. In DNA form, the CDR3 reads TGTGCCAGCAGTGTGGCAGGGTTCGGAGGAGAAGCTTTCTTT. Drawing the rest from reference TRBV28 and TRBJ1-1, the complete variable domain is DVKVTQSSRYLVKRTGEKVFLECVQDMDHENMFWYRQDPGLGLRLIYFSYDVKMKEKGDIPEGYSVSREKKERFSLILESASTNQTSMYLCASSVAGFGGEAFFGQGTRLTVV.

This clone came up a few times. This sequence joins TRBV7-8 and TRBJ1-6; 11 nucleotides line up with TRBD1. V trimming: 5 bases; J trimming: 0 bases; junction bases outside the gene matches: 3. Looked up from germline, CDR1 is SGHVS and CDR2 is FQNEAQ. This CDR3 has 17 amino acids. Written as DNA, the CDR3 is TGTGCCAGCAGCGGGACAGGGGGTAACTCCTATAATTCACCCCTCCACTTT. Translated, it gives CASSGTGGNSYNSPLHF.

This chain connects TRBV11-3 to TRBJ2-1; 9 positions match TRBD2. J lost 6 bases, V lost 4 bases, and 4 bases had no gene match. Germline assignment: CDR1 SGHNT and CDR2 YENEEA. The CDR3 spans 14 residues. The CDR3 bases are TGTGCCAGCAGCTCGGGACTAGCCGGCAATGAGCAGTTCTTC. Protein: CASSSGLAGNEQFF.

The CDR3 reads CASSLGTGRNSPLHF. The CDR3 bases are TGCGCCAGCAGCTTGGGGACAGGGCGGAATTCACCCCTCCACTTT. This chain joins TRBV5-1 and TRBJ1-6; 8 bases fit TRBD1. Trimming cost V 0 bases and J 7 bases; bases outside gene matches: 3. The CDR3 contains 15 residues. The germline gives CDR1 SGHRS, CDR2 YFSETQ.

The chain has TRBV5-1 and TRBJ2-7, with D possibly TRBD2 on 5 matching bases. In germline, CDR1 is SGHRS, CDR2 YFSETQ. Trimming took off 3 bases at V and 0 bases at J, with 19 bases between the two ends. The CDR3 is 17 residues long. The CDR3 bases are TGCGCCAGCAGCTGGAATACCCTAGAGGGAATCTCCTACGAGCAGTACTTC. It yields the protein CASSWNTLEGISYEQYF.

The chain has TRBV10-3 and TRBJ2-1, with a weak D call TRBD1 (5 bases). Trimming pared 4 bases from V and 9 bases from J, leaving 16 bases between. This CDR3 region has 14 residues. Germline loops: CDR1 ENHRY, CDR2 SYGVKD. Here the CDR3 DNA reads TGTGCCATCAGTGGGACACCCAGGTCGGGTGAGCAGTTCTTC. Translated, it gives CAISGTPRSGEQFF.

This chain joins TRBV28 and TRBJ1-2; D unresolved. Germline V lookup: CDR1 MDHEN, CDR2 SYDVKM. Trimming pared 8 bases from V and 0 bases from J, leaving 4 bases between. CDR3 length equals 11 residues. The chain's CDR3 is CASHTNYGYTF. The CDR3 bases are TGTGCCAGCCACACTAACTATGGCTACACCTTC.

CDR3 protein: CASSVGQGSTQGVLHF. CDR3 nucleotides: TGCGCCAGCAGCGTCGGACAGGGGAGCACCCAGGGAGTCCTCCACTTT. The gene calls are TRBV5-1 and TRBJ1-6, with TRBD1 matching 9 bases. CDR3 length equals 16 residues. CDR1 and CDR2 (germline): SGHRS, YFSETQ. Trimming at V came to 4 bases and at J to 15 bases, leaving 17 bases not matched to a gene.

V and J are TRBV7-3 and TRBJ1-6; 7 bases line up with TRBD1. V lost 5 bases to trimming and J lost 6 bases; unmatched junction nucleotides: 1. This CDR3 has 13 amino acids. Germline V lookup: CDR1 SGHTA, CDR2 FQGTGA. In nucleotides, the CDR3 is TGTGCCAGCAGCCGACAGGGTAATTCACCCCTCCACTTT. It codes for CASSRQGNSPLHF.